A single sample is the source of the 16 T cell receptor beta chains below, sequenced in a study of regulatory T cells in long-lasting Graves disease. Researchers made TCR beta libraries by using iRepertoire HTBI primers and running Arm-PCR on CDR3 regions. Each CDR3 protein is one row after TCRdb ran MiXCR on the multiplex PCR reads. The sample shows more than 400,000 distinct CDR3 sequences, roughly 15% of them seen only once. Sample time point: newly diagnosed GD, antithyroid drugs for less than 3 months. Generation of the TCR library employed RNA extracted from PBMCs. The same data also contributed to another study, on T cells in Graves' hyperthyroidism and ophthalmopathy.

The specimen was peripheral blood mononuclear cells (PBMCs), collected at new diagnosis, from a patient treated with antithyroid drugs. The receptor source for this set is a woman aged 25 to 45 with Graves disease.

This clonotype was detected ten times or more. This rearrangement joins TRBV3-1 to TRBJ2-1, with 9 bases lining up with TRBD1. V lost 4 bases and J lost 9; bases outside the gene matches: 10. This CDR3 spans 15 amino acids. Per the germline V gene, CDR1 is LGHDT and CDR2 is YNNKEL (reference sequence). The CDR3 DNA reads TGTGCCAGCAGCCCCTGGAGGGACAGGGTTGCTGAGCAGTTCTTC. It is translated as CASSPWRDRVAEQFF.

This clonotype was seen more than once but under ten times. This chain connects TRBV19 to TRBJ2-2; 10 bases agree with TRBD2. CDR3 length: 17 amino acids. Trimming at V came to 3 bases and at J to 0 bases, leaving 4 bases not matched to a gene. CDR1 and CDR2 (germline): LNHDA, SQIVND (reference sequence). The CDR3 DNA follows: TGTGCCAGTAGTATTACTAGCGGGGAGTCGAACACCGGGGAGCTGTTTTTT. The encoded protein is CASSITSGESNTGELFF.

This clonotype was seen many times. The genes are TRBV7-2 and TRBJ2-1, with D possibly TRBD2 on 6 matching bases. The CDR3 covers 14 residues. V lost 3 bases to trimming and J lost 0 bases, with 6 bases between them. The germline CDR1 and CDR2 sequences are SGHTA and FQGNSA. The DNA of the CDR3 is TGTGCCAGCAGCTTGCGGGACTCCTACAATGAGCAGTTCTTC. Its protein is CASSLRDSYNEQFF.

To note about this clonotype: A much larger clone lies a single base off, so this may be a read error. The genes are TRBV27 and TRBJ2-6; a weak D match, TRBD2 (7 bases). There are 17 residues in the CDR3. Germline assignment: CDR1 MNHEY and CDR2 SMNVEV (reference sequence). CDR3 nucleotides: TGTGCCAGCAGCTCCAATGGGGGGGCAGCTGGGGCCAGCGTCCTGACTTTC. It translates to CASSSNGGAAGASVLTF.

This clonotype was detected ten times or more. The chain is built from TRBV20-1 and TRBJ2-1; the match to TRBD2 covers 8 bases. Trimming cost V 5 bases and J 5 bases; bases outside gene matches: 14. CDR1 is DFQATT, CDR2 SNEGSKA, per germline (reference sequence). The CDR3 spans 16 residues. The CDR3 coding sequence is TGCAGTGCTCACGCATCTGGCGGGAGGCCCGACAATGAGCAGTTCTTC. Translation: CSAHASGGRPDNEQFF.

The rearrangement links TRBV9 to TRBJ1-4; possible D gene TRBD1, 5 bases. The V gene lost 3 bases and the J gene lost 8 bases, with 11 bases spanning the gap. The germline gives CDR1 SGDLS, CDR2 YYNGEE. The length of the CDR3 is 13 residues. As DNA, the CDR3 is TGTGCCAGCAGCGCGACAGTTGAGGAAAAACTGTTTTTT. Translation gives CASSATVEEKLFF.

Only a few counts were recorded for this clonotype. This rearrangement joins TRBV24-1 to TRBJ2-1; TRBD1 or TRBD2 may be the D gene (6 bases each). Germline V gene lookup returns CDR1 KGHDR and CDR2 SFDVKD. The CDR3 loop spans 16 amino acids. V lost 0 bases, J lost 2 bases, and 10 bases lay in between. The CDR3 loop is CATSDLLGGTYNEQFF. The CDR3 DNA sequence: TGTGCCACCAGTGATTTGCTAGGGGGGACCTACAATGAGCAGTTCTTC.

This clonotype was found many times. The V call is TRBV5-1, the J call TRBJ2-7, with 10 bases that match TRBD2. The length of the CDR3 is 16 residues. Losses at the gene ends were 2 bases for V and 6 bases for J; bases not matched to a gene: 11. The germline V gene has CDR1 SGHRS and CDR2 YFSETQ. CDR3 region: CASSFSPAGGPSEQYF. The CDR3 bases are TGCGCCAGCAGCTTTTCCCCAGCGGGAGGGCCATCCGAGCAGTACTTC.

This clonotype was detected many times. This chain links TRBV11-1 with TRBJ2-7; D unresolved. V lost 0 bases and J lost 0, with 6 bases in between. This CDR3 region has 14 residues. Germline V gene lookup returns CDR1 SGHAT and CDR2 FQDESV (reference sequence). In nucleotides, the CDR3 is TGTGCCAGCAGCTTAGCCCGGGTCTCCTACGAGCAGTACTTC. It specifies CASSLARVSYEQYF.

This clonotype was observed many times. The chain has TRBV10-3 and TRBJ2-1, with 7 bases aligning to TRBD1. With V trimmed by 6 bases and J by 12 bases, 14 bases remained unmatched. The CDR3 has 14 residues. CDR1 is ENHRY, CDR2 SYGVKD, per germline. The CDR3 bases are TGTGCCATCAGGGATCGTGACAGGGAAAATTGGCAGTTCTTC. Encoded protein: CAIRDRDRENWQFF.

In this sample, this clonotype turned up many times. This chain links TRBV5-1 with TRBJ1-2; D unclear. Looked up from germline, CDR1 is SGHRS and CDR2 is YFSETQ. V was clipped by 0 bases and J by 3 bases, with 6 bases between them. The CDR3 has 13 amino acids. The CDR3 loop is CASSLDGDYGYTF. CDR3 DNA: TGCGCCAGCAGCTTGGATGGTGACTATGGCTACACCTTC.

The sample holds a few counts of this clonotype. V usage is TRBV7-9 and J usage is TRBJ2-1; D may be TRBD2 (6 bases). This CDR3 has 13 amino acids. The V end was cut by 8 bases, the J end by 8 bases, with 16 bases between. Germline lookup yields CDR1 SEHNR and CDR2 FQNEAQ (reference sequence). This CDR3 reads CASFGKRADEQFF. Written as DNA, the CDR3 is TGTGCCAGCTTTGGGAAGCGGGCCGATGAGCAGTTCTTC.

This clonotype was counted ten times or more. The gene calls are TRBV30 and TRBJ2-1; TRBD1 matches 7 bases. With 5 bases clipped from V and 2 bases from J, the junction kept 6 bases outside the gene matches. The germline V gene encodes CDR1 GTSNPN and CDR2 SVGIG (reference sequence). The CDR3 has 14 amino acids. The CDR3 DNA follows: TGTGCCTGGGTCGACAGGGTACCCTACAATGAGCAGTTCTTC. Amino acid sequence: CAWVDRVPYNEQFF.

The chain has TRBV10-3 and TRBJ1-6; D is unresolved. V dropped 7 bases and J dropped 14 bases, with 18 bases sitting between them. The germline V gene has CDR1 ENHRY and CDR2 SYGVKD. This CDR3 contains 13 residues. CDR3 sequence (DNA): TGTGCCATCAAGGGAACTAGTGATTCTGCCCTCCACTTT. As protein: CAIKGTSDSALHF.

The chain combines TRBV2 with TRBJ1-4, with TRBD1 matching over 7 bases. The V gene end was trimmed by 10 bases and the J gene end by 8 bases; junction bases not matched to a gene: 13. CDR1 and CDR2 from the germline V gene are SNHLY and FYNNEI. CDR3 length: 14 residues. The CDR3 sequence is CANKPQGPGEKLFF. The CDR3 region has the DNA TGTGCCAACAAGCCACAGGGGCCAGGGGAAAAACTGTTTTTT. Full variable domain (outside the CDR3, taken from reference TRBV2 and TRBJ1-4): EPEVTQTPSHQVTQMGQEVILRCVPISNHLYFYWYRQILGQKVEFLVSFYNNEISEKSEIFDDQFSVERPDGSNFTLKIRSTKLEDSAMYFCANKPQGPGEKLFFGSGTQLSVL.

The genes are TRBV11-1 and TRBJ2-1; TRBD2 matches at 10 bases. J gave up 6 bases and V 3 bases, and 11 bases lay outside the gene matches. Germline V gives CDR1 SGHAT, CDR2 FQDESV (reference sequence). This CDR3 has 17 residues. The CDR3 sequence is CASSFGASGSRLNEQFF. For the CDR3, the DNA is TGTGCCAGCAGCTTTGGGGCTAGCGGGAGCAGACTCAATGAGCAGTTCTTC.